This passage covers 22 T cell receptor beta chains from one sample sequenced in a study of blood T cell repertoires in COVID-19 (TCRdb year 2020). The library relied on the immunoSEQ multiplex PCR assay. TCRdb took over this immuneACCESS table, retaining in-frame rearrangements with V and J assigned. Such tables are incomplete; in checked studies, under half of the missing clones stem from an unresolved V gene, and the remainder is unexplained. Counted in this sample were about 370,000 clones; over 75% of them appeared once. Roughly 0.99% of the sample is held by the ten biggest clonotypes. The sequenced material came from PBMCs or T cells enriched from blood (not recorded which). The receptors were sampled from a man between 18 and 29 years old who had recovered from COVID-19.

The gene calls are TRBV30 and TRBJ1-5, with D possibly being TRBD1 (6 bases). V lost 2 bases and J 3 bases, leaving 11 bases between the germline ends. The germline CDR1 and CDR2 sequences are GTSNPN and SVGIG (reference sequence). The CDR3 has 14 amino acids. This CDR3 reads CAWSSGAINQPQHF. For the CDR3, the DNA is TGTGCCTGGAGTTCAGGGGCTATCAATCAGCCCCAGCATTTT.

CDR3 amino acids: CASSFRQGAGNQPQHF. In DNA form, the CDR3 reads TGTGCCAGTAGTTTCCGACAGGGGGCCGGCAATCAGCCCCAGCATTTT. This sequence joins TRBV19 and TRBJ1-5, with 10 bases that match TRBD1. CDR3 length: 16 amino acids. CDR1 is LNHDA, CDR2 SQIVND, per germline (reference sequence). The trim removed 5 bases at V and 2 bases at J, leaving 6 bases unmatched.

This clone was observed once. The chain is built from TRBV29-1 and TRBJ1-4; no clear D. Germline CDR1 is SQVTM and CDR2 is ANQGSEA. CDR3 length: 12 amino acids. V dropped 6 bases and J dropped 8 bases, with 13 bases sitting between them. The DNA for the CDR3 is TGCAGCGTAGGACGGACGGGGGAAAAACTGTTTTTT. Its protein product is CSVGRTGEKLFF.

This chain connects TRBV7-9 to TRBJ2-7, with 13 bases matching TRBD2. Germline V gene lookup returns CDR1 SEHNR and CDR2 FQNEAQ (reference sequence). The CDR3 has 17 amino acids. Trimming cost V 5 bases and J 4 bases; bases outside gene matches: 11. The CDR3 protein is CASSGTSGAKVHYEQYF. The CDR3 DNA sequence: TGTGCCAGCAGCGGGACTAGCGGGGCAAAGGTACATTACGAGCAGTACTTC.

The CDR3 loop is CASSDQTHNSPLHF. In DNA form, the CDR3 reads TGTGCCAGCAGTGATCAGACTCATAATTCACCCCTCCACTTT. This chain connects TRBV2 to TRBJ1-6; D unclear. Trimming pared 3 bases from V and 5 bases from J, leaving 8 bases between. The germline V gene encodes CDR1 SNHLY and CDR2 FYNNEI. This CDR3 comprises 14 residues.

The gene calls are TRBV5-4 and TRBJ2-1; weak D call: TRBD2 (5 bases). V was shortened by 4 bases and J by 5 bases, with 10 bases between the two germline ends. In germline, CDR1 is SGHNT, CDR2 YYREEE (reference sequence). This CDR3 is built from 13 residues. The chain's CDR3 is CASSLPGNNEQFF. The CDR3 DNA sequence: TGTGCCAGCAGCCTTCCGGGAAACAATGAGCAGTTCTTC.

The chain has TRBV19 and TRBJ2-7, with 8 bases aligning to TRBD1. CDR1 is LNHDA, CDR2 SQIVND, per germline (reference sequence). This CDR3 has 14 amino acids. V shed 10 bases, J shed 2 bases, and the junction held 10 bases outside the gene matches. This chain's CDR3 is CATPRDRRTYEQYF. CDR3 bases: TGTGCCACACCCCGGGACAGGAGAACCTACGAGCAGTACTTC.

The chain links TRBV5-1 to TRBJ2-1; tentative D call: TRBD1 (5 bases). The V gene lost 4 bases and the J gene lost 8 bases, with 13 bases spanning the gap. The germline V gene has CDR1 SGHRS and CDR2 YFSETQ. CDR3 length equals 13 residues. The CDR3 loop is CASSTGQPHEQFF. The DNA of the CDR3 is TGCGCCAGCAGCACTGGACAACCCCATGAGCAGTTCTTC.

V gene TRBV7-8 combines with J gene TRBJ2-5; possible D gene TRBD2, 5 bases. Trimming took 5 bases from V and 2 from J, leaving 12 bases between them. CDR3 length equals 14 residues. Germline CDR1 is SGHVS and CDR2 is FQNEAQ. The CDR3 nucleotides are TGTGCCAGCAGCCGGATGGAGGTACAAGAGACCCAGTACTTC. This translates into CASSRMEVQETQYF.

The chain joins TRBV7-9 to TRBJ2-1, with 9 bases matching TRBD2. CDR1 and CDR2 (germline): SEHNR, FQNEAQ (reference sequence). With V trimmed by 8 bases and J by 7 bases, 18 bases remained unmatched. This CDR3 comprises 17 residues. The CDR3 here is CASQASSKGLALNEQFF. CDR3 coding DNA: TGTGCCAGCCAAGCCTCTTCAAAGGGACTAGCCTTGAATGAGCAGTTCTTC.

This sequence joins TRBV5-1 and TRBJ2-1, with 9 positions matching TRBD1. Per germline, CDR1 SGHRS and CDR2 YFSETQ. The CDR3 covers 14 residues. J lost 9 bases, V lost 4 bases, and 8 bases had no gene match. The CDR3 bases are TGCGCCAGCAGCCCGGGACAGGGTGGGGGTGAGCAGTTCTTC. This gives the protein CASSPGQGGGEQFF.

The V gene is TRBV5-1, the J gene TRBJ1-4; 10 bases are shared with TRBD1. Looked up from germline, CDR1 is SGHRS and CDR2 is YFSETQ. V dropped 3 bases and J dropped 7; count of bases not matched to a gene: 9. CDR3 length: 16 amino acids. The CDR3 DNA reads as TGCGCCAGCAGCTCAACAGGACAGGGGGTGGGTGAAAAACTGTTTTTT. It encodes CASSSTGQGVGEKLFF.

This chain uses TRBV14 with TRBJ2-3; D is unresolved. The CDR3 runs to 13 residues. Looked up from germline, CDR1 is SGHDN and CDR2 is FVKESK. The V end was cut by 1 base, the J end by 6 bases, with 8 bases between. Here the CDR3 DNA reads TGTGCCAGCAGCCAAGCCCCCTTTGATACGCAGTATTTT. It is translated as CASSQAPFDTQYF.

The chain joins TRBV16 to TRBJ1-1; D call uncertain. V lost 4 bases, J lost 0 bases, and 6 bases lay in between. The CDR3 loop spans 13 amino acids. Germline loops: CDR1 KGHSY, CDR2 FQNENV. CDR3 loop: CASSRQMNTEAFF. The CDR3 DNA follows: TGTGCCAGCAGCCGACAAATGAACACTGAAGCTTTCTTT.

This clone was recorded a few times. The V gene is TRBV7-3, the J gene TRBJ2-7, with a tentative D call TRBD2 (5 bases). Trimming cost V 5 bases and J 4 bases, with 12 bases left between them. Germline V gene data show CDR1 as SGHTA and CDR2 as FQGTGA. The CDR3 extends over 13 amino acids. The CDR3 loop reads CASSPGWGYEQYF. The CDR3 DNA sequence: TGTGCCAGCAGCCCGGGGTGGGGTTACGAGCAGTACTTC.

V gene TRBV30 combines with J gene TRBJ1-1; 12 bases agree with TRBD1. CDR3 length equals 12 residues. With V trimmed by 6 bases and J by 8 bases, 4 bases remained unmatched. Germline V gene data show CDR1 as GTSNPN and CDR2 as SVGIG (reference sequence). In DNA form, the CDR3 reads TGTGCCTGTTCCGGGACAGGGGGCGAAGCTTTCTTT. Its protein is CACSGTGGEAFF.

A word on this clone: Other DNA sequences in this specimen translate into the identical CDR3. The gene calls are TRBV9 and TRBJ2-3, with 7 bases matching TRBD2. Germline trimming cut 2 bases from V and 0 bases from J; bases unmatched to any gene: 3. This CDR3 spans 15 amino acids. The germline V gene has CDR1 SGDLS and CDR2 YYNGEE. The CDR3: CASSVSGLSTDTQYF. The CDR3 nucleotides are TGTGCCAGCAGCGTTAGCGGGCTTAGCACAGATACGCAGTATTTT.

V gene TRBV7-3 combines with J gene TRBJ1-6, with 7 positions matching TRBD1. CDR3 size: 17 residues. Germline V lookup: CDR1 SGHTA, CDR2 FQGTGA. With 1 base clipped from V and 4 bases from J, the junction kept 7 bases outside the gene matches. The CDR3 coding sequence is TGTGCCAGCAGCTTAAACCGGACAGGTGAGTATAATTCACCCCTCCACTTT. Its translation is CASSLNRTGEYNSPLHF.

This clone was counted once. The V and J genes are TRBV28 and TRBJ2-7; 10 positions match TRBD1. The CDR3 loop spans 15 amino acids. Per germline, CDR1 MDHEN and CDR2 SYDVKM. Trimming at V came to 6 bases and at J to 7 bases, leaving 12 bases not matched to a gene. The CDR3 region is CASSLPGQGRQEQYF. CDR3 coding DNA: TGTGCCAGCAGCTTACCGGGACAGGGGAGACAAGAGCAGTACTTC.

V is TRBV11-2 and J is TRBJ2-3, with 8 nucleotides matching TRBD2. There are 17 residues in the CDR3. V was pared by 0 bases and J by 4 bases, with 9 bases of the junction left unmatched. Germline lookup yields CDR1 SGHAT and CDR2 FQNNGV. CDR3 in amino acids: CASSLDLTGGFSDTQYF. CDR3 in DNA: TGTGCCAGCAGCTTAGATCTAACGGGGGGGTTTTCAGATACGCAGTATTTT.

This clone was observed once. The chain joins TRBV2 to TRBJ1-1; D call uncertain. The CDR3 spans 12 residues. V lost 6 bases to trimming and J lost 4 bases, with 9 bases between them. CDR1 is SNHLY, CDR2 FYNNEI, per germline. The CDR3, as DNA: TGTGCCAGCAGGAACACGGGCACTGAAGCTTTCTTT. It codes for CASRNTGTEAFF.

DNA for the CDR3: TGTGCTAGTGGTCGAACAGGCGAGCAGTACTTC. It translates to CASGRTGEQYF. The chain is built from TRBV12-5 and TRBJ2-7, with D possibly matching TRBD1 (5 bases). CDR1 is LGHNT and CDR2 is FRNRAP in the germline V gene. The CDR3 length is 11 residues. Trimming took 5 bases from V and 6 from J, leaving 8 bases between them.